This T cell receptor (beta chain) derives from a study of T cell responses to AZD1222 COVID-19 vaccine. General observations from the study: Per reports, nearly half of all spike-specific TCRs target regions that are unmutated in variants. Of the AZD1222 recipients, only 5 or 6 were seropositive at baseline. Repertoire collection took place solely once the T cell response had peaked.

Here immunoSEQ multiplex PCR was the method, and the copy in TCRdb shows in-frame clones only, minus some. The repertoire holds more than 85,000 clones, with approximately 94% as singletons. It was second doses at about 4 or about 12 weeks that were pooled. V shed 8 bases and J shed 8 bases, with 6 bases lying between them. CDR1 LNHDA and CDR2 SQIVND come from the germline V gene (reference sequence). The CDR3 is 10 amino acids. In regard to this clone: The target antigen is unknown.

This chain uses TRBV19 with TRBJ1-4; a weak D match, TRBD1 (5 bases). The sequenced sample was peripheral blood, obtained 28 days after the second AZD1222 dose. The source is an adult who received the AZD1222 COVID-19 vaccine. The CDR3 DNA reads TGTGCCAGTGGGGGGGAAAAACTGTTTTTT. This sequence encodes CASGGEKLFF.